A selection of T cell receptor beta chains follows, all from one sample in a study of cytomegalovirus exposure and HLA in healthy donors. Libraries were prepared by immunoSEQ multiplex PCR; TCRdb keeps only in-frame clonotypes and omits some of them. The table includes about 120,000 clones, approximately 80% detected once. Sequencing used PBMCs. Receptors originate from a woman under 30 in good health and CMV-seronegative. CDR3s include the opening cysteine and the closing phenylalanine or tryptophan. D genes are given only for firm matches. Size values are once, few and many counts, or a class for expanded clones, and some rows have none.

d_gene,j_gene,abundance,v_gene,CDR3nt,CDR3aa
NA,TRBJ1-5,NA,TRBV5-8,TGTGCCAGCAGCACCGGGATCATGAACCGTCAGCCCCAGCATTTT,CASSTGIMNRQPQHF
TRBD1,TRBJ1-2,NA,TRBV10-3,TGTGCCATCAGTGCCCTTGGGACAGGGGCTAACTATGGCTACACCTTC,CAISALGTGANYGYTF
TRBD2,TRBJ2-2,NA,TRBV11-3,TGTGCCAGCAGCTCGGTAGCGGGGGGGACCGGGGAGCTGTTTTTT,CASSSVAGGTGELFF
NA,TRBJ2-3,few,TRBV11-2,TGTGCCAGCAGCCTCGGACTAAGTGACACAGATACGCAGTATTTT,CASSLGLSDTDTQYF
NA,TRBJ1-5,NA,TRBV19,TGTGCCAGTAGTATTGGAGGGGCCGGGCATCAGCCCCAGCATTTT,CASSIGGAGHQPQHF
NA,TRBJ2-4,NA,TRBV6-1,TGTGCCAGCAGTGCAGTCGCCTTGGTCAAAAACATTCAGTACTTC,CASSAVALVKNIQYF
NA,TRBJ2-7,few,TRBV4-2,TGTGCCAGCAGTCCGGGACACGGGTTGACCGAGCAGTACTTC,CASSPGHGLTEQYF
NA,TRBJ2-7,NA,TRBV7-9,TGTGCCAGCAGCTTGGATAGGGGTTCCTACGAGCAGTACTTC,CASSLDRGSYEQYF
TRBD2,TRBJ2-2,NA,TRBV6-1,TGTGCCAGCAAGTTAGCGGGCGCGAACACCGGGGAGCTGTTTTTT,CASKLAGANTGELFF
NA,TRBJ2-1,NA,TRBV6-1,TGTGCCAGCTCGTCCTCTGGGCCTCTTGGGGAGCAGTTCTTC,CASSSSGPLGEQFF
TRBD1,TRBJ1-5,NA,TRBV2,TGTGCCAGCAGGACCACAGGGGGCGGGGATCAGCCCCAGCATTTT,CASRTTGGGDQPQHF
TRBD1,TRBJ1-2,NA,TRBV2,TGTGCCAGCAGGCGGACAGGGGGCGGCTACACCTTC,CASRRTGGGYTF
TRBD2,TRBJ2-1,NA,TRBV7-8,TGTGCCAGCAGCTTATTAGCTCCGGGACTAGGTCTGGCCTACAATGAGCAGTTCTTC,CASSLLAPGLGLAYNEQFF
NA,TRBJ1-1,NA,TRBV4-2,TGTGCCAGCAGCCAAGCAGACAGAATGAACACTGAAGCTTTCTTT,CASSQADRMNTEAFF
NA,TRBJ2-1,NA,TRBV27,TGTGCCAGCAGTTTACCTCCCATGGGAGAAGGCTATGAGCAGTTCTTC,CASSLPPMGEGYEQFF
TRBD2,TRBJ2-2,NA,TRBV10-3,TGTGCCATCAGTGACCCGAGGACTAGCCCCAGGGAGCTGTTTTTT,CAISDPRTSPRELFF
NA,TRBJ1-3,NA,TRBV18,TGTGCCAGCTCACCACGTTCCGATGGCGCGAGGATATATTTT,CASSPRSDGARIYF
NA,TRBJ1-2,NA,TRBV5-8,TGTGCCAGCAGCAAAGGCACCTACAGGGAAGACTATGGCTACACCTTC,CASSKGTYREDYGYTF
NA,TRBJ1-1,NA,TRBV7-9,TGTGCCAGCCGCATTACAGGATTGAACACTGAAGCTTTCTTT,CASRITGLNTEAFF
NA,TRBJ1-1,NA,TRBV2,TGTGCCAGCAGGTGGGACACGGAGAACACTGAAGCTTTCTTT,CASRWDTENTEAFF
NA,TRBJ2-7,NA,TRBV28,TGTGCCAGCAGTTTGGGCGACGAGCAGTACTTC,CASSLGDEQYF
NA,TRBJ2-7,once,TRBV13,TGTGCCAGCAGCTTCGCAGGGTGGCGCGAGCAGTACTTC,CASSFAGWREQYF
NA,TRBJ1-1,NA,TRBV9,TGTGCCAGCAGCGTAGGTCTGAGAGAAAAGAACACTGAAGCTTTCTTT,CASSVGLREKNTEAFF
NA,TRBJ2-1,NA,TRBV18,TGTGCCAGCTCATCTAGCGAGGCTGAGCAGTTCTTC,CASSSSEAEQFF
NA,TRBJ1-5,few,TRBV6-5,TGTGCCAGCAGCCTCAGGGTGGGTCAGCCCCAGCATTTT,CASSLRVGQPQHF
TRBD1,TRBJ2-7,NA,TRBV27,TGTGCCAGCACGGGGACAGGGCCGGCCTACGAGCAGTACTTC,CASTGTGPAYEQYF
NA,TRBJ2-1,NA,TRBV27,TGTGCCAGCAGGGCAGGGGCTTCTCCCTACAATGAGCAGTTCTTC,CASRAGASPYNEQFF
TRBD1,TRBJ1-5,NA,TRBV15,TGTGCCACCAGTCGGAACAGGGGGCAAATTCATCAGCCCCAGCATTTT,CATSRNRGQIHQPQHF
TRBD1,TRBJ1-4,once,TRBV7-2,TGTGCCAGCACTCTAAACGGACAGGGAGTTAAAAAACTGTTTTTT,CASTLNGQGVKKLFF
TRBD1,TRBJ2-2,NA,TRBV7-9,TGTGCCAGCAGCTTTGACAGGGCCAGCGGGGAGCTGTTTTTT,CASSFDRASGELFF
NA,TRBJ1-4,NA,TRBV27,TGTGCCAGCAGTTTCATAAGCAGTCGGGGGGCAAATGAAAAACTGTTTTTT,CASSFISSRGANEKLFF
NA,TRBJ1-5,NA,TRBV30,TGTGCCTGGAGTGTACGGGGTAATCAGCCCCAGCATTTT,CAWSVRGNQPQHF